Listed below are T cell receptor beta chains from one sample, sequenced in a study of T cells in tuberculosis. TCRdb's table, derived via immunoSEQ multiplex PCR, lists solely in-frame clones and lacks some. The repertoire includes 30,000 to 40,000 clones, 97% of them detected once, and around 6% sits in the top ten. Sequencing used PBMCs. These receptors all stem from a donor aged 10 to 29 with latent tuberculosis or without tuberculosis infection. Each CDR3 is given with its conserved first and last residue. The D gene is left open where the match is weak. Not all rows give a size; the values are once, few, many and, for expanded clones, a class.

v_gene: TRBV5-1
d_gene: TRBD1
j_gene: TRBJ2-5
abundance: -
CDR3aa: CASSQTGGQETQYF
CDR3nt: TGCGCCAGCAGTCAGACAGGGGGGCAGGAGACCCAGTACTTC

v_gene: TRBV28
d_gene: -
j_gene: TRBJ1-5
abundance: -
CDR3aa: CASSLQDQPQHF
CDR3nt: TGTGCCAGCAGTTTACAGGATCAGCCCCAGCATTTT

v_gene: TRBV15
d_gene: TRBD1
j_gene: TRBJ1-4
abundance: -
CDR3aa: CATSSYRGEDEKLFF
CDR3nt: TGTGCCACCAGCAGTTACAGGGGCGAGGATGAAAAACTGTTTTTT

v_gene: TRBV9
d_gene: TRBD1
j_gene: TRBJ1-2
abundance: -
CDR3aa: CASSVEAGTGLLSEGYTF
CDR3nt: TGTGCCAGCAGCGTAGAGGCGGGGACAGGATTACTCTCAGAGGGCTACACCTTC

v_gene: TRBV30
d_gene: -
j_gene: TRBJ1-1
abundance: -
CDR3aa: CAWNEGLRNTEAFF
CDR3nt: TGTGCCTGGAATGAGGGTTTGAGGAACACTGAAGCTTTCTTT

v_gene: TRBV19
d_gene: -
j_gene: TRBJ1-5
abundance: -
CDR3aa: CASSSRGDSNQPQHF
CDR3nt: TGTGCCAGTAGTTCCAGGGGTGATAGCAATCAGCCCCAGCATTTT

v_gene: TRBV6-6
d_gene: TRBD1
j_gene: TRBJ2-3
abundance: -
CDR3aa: CASSLDRAPDTQYF
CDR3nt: TGTGCCAGCAGTCTCGACAGGGCCCCAGATACGCAGTATTTT

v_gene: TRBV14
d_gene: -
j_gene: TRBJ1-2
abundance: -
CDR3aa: CASSGGGTVVSGYTF
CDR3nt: TGTGCCAGCAGCGGGGGAGGCACGGTGGTCTCTGGCTACACCTTC

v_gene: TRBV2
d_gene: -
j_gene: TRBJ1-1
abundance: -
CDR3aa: CASSEVEGTEAFF
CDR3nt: TGTGCCAGCAGTGAAGTCGAGGGCACTGAAGCTTTCTTT

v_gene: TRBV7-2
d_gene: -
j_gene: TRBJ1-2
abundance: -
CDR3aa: CASSPSRQVHGYTF
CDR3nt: TGTGCCAGCAGCCCTTCCCGACAGGTCCATGGCTACACCTTC

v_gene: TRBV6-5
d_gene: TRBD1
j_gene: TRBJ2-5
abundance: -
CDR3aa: CASSSRRGIQETQYF
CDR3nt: TGTGCCAGCAGCAGCCGCAGGGGGATCCAAGAGACCCAGTACTTC

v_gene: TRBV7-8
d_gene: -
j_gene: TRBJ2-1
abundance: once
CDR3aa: CASSSTGGSWNEQFF
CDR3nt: TGTGCCAGCAGCTCCACCGGTGGGAGTTGGAATGAGCAGTTCTTC

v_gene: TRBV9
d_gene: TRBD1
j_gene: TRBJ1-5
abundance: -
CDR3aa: CASSVGGQINQPQHF
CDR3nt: TGTGCCAGCAGCGTAGGGGGACAGATCAATCAGCCCCAGCATTTT

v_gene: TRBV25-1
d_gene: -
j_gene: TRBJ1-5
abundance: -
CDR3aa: CASSAQAGQPQHF
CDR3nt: TGTGCCAGCAGTGCACAGGCGGGGCAGCCCCAGCATTTT

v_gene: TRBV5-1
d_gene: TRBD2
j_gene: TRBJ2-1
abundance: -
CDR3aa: CASSLGSTSGGPINSYNEQFF
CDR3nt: TGCGCCAGCAGCTTGGGATCGACTAGCGGGGGCCCCATTAACTCCTACAATGAGCAGTTCTTC

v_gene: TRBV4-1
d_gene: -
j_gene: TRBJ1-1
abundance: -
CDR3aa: CASSGRTMNTEAFF
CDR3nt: TGCGCCAGCAGCGGGAGGACCATGAACACTGAAGCTTTCTTT

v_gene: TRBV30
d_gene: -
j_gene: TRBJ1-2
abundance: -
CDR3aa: CAWSVNHSYGYTF
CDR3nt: TGTGCCTGGAGTGTAAATCACTCCTATGGCTACACCTTC

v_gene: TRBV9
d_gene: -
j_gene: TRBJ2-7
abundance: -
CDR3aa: CASSPGETVYEQYF
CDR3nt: TGTGCCAGCAGCCCTGGAGAGACGGTCTACGAGCAGTACTTC

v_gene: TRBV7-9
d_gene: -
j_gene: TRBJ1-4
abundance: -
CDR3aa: CASTEAGATNEKLFF
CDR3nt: TGTGCCAGCACCGAAGCCGGAGCAACTAATGAAAAACTGTTTTTT

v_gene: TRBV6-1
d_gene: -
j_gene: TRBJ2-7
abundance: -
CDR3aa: CASTQPGSYEQYF
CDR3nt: TGTGCCAGCACTCAACCGGGATCCTACGAGCAGTACTTC

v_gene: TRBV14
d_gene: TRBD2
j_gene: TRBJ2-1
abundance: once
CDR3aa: CASSQEGGLWASGGIYNEQFF
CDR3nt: TGTGCCAGCAGCCAAGAGGGTGGACTTTGGGCTAGCGGGGGGATATACAATGAGCAGTTCTTC

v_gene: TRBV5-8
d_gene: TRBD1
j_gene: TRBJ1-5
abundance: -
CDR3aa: CASSFDRGQPQHF
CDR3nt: TGTGCCAGCAGCTTCGACAGGGGTCAGCCCCAGCATTTT

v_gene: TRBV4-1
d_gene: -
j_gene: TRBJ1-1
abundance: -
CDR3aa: CASSREALAGYSTEAFF
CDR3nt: TGCGCCAGCAGCCGGGAGGCCCTTGCAGGGTATAGCACTGAAGCTTTCTTT

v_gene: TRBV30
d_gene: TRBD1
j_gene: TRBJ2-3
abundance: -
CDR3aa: CAWSHRTGLSTDTQYF
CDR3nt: TGTGCCTGGAGTCATAGGACAGGCCTAAGCACAGATACGCAGTATTTT

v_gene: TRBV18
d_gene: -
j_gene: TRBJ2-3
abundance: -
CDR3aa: CASLGQSTDTQYF
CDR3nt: TGTGCCAGCTTAGGACAGAGCACAGATACGCAGTATTTT

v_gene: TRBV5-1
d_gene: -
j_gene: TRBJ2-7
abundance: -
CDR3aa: CASSLGGGGQLSYEQYF
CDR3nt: TGCGCCAGCAGCTTGGGGGGTGGTGGACAGCTATCCTACGAGCAGTACTTC

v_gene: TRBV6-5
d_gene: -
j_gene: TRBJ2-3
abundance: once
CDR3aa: CASRRDSTDTQYF
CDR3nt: TGTGCCAGCAGGAGGGACTCCACAGATACGCAGTATTTT

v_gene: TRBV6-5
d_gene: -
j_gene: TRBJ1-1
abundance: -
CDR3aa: CASSYSGRIQKAFF
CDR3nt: TGTGCCAGCAGTTACTCGGGCAGGATTCAGAAAGCTTTCTTT

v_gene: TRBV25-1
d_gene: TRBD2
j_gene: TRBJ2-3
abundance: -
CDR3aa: CASSGGSLAENTDTQYF
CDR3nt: TGTGCCAGCAGTGGCGGTTCACTAGCGGAGAACACAGATACGCAGTATTTT

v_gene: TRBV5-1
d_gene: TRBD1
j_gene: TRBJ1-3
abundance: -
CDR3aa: CASSIQGEGNTIYF
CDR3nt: TGCGCCAGCAGCATACAGGGGGAAGGAAACACCATATATTTT

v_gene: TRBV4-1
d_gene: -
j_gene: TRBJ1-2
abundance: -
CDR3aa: CASSQEGPPSGLDPYGYTF
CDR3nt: TGCGCCAGCAGCCAAGAAGGACCACCATCGGGACTAGATCCCTATGGCTACACCTTC

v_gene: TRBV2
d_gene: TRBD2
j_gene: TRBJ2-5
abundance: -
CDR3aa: CASSEEHGWTSAMGQYF
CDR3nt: TGTGCCAGCAGTGAAGAGCATGGTTGGACTAGCGCCATGGGCCAGTACTTC

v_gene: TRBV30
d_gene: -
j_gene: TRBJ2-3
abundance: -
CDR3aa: CAWSVGLDATDTQYF
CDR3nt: TGTGCCTGGAGTGTAGGTCTAGACGCCACAGATACGCAGTATTTT

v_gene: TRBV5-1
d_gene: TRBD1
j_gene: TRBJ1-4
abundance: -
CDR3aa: CASSEIQGIATNEKLFF
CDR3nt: TGCGCCAGCAGCGAAATACAGGGGATCGCAACTAATGAAAAACTGTTTTTT

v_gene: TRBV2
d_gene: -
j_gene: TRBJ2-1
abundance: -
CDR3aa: CASLSQTDYNEQFF
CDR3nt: TGTGCCAGTCTAAGCCAGACAGACTACAATGAGCAGTTCTTC

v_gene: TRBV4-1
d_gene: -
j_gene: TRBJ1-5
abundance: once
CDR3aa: CASSQWVQGSNQPQHF
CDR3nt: TGCGCCAGCAGCCAATGGGTCCAGGGCAGCAATCAGCCCCAGCATTTT

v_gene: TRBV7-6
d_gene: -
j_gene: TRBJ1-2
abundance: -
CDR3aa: CASSLATGHGYTF
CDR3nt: TGTGCCAGCAGCCTGGCTACAGGGCACGGCTACACCTTC

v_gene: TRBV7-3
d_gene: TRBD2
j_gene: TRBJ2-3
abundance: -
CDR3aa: CASSLKVFRTLAGEPDTQYF
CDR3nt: TGTGCCAGCAGCTTAAAGGTCTTTAGGACACTAGCGGGGGAACCAGATACGCAGTATTTT

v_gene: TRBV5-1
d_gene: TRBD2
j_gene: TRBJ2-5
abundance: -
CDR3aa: CASSVTSGRAKLETQYF
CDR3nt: TGCGCCAGCAGCGTGACTAGCGGGAGGGCCAAATTGGAGACCCAGTACTTC

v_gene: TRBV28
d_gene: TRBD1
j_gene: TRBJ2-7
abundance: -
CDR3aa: CASNSDRVYLGYEQYF
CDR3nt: TGTGCCAGCAACTCGGACAGGGTATATCTTGGCTACGAGCAGTACTTC

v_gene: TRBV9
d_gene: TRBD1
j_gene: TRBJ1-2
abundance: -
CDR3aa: CASSAGTGDDYGYTF
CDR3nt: TGTGCCAGCAGCGCCGGGACAGGGGACGACTATGGCTACACCTTC

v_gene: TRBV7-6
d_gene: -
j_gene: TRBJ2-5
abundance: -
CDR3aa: CASSLISPQYF
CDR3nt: TGTGCCAGCAGCCTAATCTCCCCCCAGTACTTC

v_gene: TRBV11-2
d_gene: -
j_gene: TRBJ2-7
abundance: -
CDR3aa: CASSPGGMRDEQYF
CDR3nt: TGTGCCAGCAGCCCAGGGGGGATGCGCGACGAGCAGTACTTC

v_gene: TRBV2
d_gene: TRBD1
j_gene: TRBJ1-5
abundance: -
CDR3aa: CASSESTGGQPQHF
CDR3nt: TGTGCCAGCAGTGAATCGACAGGGGGACAGCCCCAGCATTTT

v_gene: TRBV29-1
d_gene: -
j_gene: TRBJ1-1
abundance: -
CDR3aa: CSVEAQLNTEAFF
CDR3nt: TGCAGCGTTGAGGCACAGTTGAACACTGAAGCTTTCTTT

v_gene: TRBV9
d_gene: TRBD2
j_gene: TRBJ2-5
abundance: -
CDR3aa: CASSARETSGSKETQYF
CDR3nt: TGTGCCAGCAGCGCGAGGGAGACTAGCGGGAGTAAAGAGACCCAGTACTTC

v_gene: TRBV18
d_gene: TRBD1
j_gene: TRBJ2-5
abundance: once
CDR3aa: CASSPGQVQETQYF
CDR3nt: TGTGCCAGCTCACCGGGACAGGTACAAGAGACCCAGTACTTC

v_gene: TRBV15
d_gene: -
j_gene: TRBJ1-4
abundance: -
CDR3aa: CATSRDTNEKLFF
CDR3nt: TGTGCCACCAGCAGAGACACAAATGAAAAACTGTTTTTT

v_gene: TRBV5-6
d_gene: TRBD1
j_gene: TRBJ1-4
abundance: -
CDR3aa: CASSYYGTGVEKLFF
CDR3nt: TGTGCCAGCAGCTATTACGGGACAGGGGTCGAAAAACTGTTTTTT